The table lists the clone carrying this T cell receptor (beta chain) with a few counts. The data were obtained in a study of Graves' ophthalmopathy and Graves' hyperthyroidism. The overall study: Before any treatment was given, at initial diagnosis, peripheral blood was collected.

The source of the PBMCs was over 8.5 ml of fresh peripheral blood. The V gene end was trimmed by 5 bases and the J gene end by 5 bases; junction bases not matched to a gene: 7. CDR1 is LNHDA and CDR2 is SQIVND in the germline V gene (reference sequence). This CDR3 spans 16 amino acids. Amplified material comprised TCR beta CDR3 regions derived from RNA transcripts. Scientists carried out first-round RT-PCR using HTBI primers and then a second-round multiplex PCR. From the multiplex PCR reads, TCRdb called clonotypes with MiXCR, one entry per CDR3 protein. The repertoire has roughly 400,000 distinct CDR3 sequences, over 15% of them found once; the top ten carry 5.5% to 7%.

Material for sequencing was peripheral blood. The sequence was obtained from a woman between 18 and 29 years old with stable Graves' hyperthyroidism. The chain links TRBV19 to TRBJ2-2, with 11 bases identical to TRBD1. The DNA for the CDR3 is TGTGCCAGTAGTCCCCCGGACAGGGGGCGAACCGGGGAGCTGTTTTTT. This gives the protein CASSPPDRGRTGELFF.